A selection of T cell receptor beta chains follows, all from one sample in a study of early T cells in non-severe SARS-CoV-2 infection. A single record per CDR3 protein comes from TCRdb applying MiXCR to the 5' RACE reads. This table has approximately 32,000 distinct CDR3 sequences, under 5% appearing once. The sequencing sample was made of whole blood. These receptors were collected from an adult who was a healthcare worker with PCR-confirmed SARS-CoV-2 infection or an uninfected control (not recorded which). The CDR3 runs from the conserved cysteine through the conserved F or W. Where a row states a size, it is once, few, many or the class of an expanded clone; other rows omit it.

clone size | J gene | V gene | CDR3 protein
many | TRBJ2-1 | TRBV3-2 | CASSQDLATYNEQFF
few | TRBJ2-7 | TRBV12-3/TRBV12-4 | CASSWATGVEQYF
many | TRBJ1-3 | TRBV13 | CASSLDRGTGNTIYF
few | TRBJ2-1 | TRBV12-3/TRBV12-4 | CASSLSKRLSYNEQFF
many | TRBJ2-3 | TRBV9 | CASSAQGTDTQYF
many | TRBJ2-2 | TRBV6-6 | CASSLSQGTGELFF
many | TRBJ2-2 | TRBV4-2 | CASSQVRAGVTGELFF
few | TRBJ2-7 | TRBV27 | CASSLYTSERGEQYF
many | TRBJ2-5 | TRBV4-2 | CASSRSVGETQYF
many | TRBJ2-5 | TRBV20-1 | CSALSGQETQYF
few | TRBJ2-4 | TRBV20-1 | CSARPGAWGTKNIQYF
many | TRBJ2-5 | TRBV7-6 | CASSRRTEETQYF
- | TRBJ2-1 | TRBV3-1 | CASSQANEQFF
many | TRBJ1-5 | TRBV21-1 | CASSKERAPSNQPQHF
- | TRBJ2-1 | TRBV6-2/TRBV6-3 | CASSYDGGVSSYNEQFF
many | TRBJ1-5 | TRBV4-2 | CASSQGTENQPQHF
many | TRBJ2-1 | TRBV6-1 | CASSRRGRSYNEQFF
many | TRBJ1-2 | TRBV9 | CASSFIDSGNGYTF
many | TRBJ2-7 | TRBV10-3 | CATQREGPEQYF
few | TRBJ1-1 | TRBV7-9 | CALGGRTYMNTEAFF
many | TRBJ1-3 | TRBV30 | CAWTRDNSGNTIYF
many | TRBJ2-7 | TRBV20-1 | CSAKNRAGFYEQYF
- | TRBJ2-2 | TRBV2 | CASSGDGELFF
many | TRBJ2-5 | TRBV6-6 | CASSYSPAETQYF
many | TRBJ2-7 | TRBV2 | CASGPLAQYF
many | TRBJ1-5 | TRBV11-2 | CASSLVGGNSNQPQHF
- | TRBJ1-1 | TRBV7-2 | CASGAPQENTEAFF
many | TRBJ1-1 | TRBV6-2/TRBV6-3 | CASRYKVGRGIALPNTEAFF
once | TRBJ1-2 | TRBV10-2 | CASSESPNSGWGYTF
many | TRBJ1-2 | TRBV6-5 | CASSYFPTGDYGYTF
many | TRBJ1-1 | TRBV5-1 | CASSPQGMNTEAFF
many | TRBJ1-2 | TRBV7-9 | CASSQAGTGGAFGYTF
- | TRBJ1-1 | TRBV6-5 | CASSWQGHANTEAFF
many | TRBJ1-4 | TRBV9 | CASSVGWGQQNEKLFF
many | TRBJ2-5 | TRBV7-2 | CASSLDLWEALGETQYF
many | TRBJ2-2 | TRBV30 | CACGRGMNTGELFF
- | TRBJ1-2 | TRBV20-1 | CSALTRTGYYGYTF
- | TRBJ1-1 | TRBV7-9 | CVSSFPWGRDLGTEAFF
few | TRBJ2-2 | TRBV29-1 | CSVGETGELFF
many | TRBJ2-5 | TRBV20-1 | CSARDSGSLSETQYF
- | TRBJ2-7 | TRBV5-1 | CASSGSGTVTYEQYF
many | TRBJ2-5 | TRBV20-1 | CSAEETQYF
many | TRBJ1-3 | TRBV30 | CAWTGTGKGNTIYF
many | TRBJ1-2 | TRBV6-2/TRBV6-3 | CASSYSNRGNGYTF
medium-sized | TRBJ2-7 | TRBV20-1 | CSADTLRDSSYEQYF
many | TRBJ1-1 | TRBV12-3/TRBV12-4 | CASTRGGKNTEAFF
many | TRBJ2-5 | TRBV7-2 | CASSLSPQETQYF
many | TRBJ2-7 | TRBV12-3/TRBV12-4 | CASSLMGARSYEQYF
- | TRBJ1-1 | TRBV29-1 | CSVDFEAFF
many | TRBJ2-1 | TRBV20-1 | CSARPGRGGASNEQFF
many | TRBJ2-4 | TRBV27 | CASSFIGGGGKNIQYF